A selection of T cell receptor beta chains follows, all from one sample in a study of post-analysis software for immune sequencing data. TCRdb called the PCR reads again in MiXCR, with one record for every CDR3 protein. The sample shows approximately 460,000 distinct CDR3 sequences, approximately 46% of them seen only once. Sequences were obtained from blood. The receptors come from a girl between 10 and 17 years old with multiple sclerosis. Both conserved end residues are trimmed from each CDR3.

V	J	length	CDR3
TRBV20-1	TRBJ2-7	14	SAPMRSGASSYEQY
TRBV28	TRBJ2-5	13	ASSLRDRGLVEQY
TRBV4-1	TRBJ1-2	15	ASSQPPGGSRFYGYT
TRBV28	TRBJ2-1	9	ASSLAHEQF
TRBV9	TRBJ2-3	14	ASSPLAGSSTDTQY
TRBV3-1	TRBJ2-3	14	ASSQDFGGSSDTQY
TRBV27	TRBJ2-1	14	ASSLIAGDRSYEQF
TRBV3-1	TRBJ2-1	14	ASSQDRISGALRQF
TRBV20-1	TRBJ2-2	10	SARLRARELF
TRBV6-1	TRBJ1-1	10	ASRKTGTEAF
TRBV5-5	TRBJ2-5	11	ASSPRITETQY
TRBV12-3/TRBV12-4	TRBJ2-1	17	ASSQTLPGLAGAANEQF
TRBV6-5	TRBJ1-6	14	ASSYSRGPGNSPLH
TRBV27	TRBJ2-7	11	ASRRGLVYEQY
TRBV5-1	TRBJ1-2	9	ATGTEYGYT
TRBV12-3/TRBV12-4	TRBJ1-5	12	ASSFRRHNQPQH
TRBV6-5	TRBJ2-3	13	ASSRTTYRTDTQY
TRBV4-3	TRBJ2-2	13	ASSQEFTNTGELF
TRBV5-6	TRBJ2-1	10	ASSTDSNEQF
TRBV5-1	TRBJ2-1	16	ASSSMGCLAGAGDEQF
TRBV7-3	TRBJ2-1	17	ASSSHHPAQGLSYNEQF
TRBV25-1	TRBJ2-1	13	ASTPLAGADNEQF
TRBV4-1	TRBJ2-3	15	ASSQTTGVLGTDTQY
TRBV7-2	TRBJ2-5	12	ASSLDPSGRAPY
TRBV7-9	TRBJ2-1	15	ASSLASGGTDYNEQF
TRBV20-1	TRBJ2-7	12	SAFRAGRGYEQY
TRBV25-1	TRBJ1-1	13	ASSEFDTHGTEAF
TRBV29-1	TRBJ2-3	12	SARRADPTDTQY